This T cell receptor beta chain appears in the sequencing data of a study of blood T cell repertoires in COVID-19. Background on the study: Samples came from the United States, Italy and Spain, spanning acute and convalescent COVID-19. Sources were T cells, B-cell-depleted T cells, or PBMCs; the material itself was cDNA or gDNA.

In the original processing: Estimated nucleated cell counts came from reference gene primer amplification. The data were produced by immunoSEQ multiplex PCR, yet TCRdb's version contains in-frame clones alone and is incomplete. D and trimming come from the DNA, and the V and J calls and clone size come from that table. This sample has under 95,000 clones, with around nine tenths found just once. Material for sequencing was peripheral blood. The TCR was taken from a middle-aged man with acute or convalescent COVID-19.

The DNA of the CDR3 is TGTGCCAGCAGTCTACTATCGGACAGGGCAAGGTTTGGTGAAGCTTTCTTT. It encodes CASSLLSDRARFGEAFF. The chain couples TRBV3-1 (or the pseudogene TRBV3-2) to TRBJ1-1; 8 bases are a match to TRBD1. The V gene's germline CDR1 is LGHDT and CDR2 YNNKEL (reference sequence). This CDR3 has 17 amino acids. V trimming: 6 bases; J trimming: 7 bases; junction bases outside the gene matches: 19.